The rows below give T cell receptor beta chains drawn from one sample of a study of T cell responses to AZD1222 COVID-19 vaccine. The data were produced by immunoSEQ multiplex PCR, yet TCRdb's version contains in-frame clones alone and is incomplete. This sample yields approximately 200,000 clones, of which over 85% are seen a single time; roughly 1% belongs to the top ten. Material: peripheral blood, obtained 28 days after the second AZD1222 dose. These receptors were taken from an adult who received the AZD1222 COVID-19 vaccine. CDR3s include the opening cysteine and the closing phenylalanine or tryptophan. The order of the fields is D gene, V gene, clone size, CDR3 length, J gene, CDR3 DNA, CDR3 protein. The D gene is left open where the match is weak. The size field is filled for only some rows; it gives once, few, many or a size class.

>.|TRBV5-1|.|16|TRBJ1-4
TGCGCCAGCAGCCCGGGTCGTAAGGGGGACGGTGAAAAACTGTTTTTT
CASSPGRKGDGEKLFF
>.|TRBV12-3/TRBV12-4|.|12|TRBJ1-5
TGTGCCAGCAGTCCCATAGATCAGCCCCAGCATTTT
CASSPIDQPQHF
>.|TRBV14|.|16|TRBJ1-2
TGTGCCAGCAGCCAAGCTCAGGGGACAACTAACTATGGCTACACCTTC
CASSQAQGTTNYGYTF
>.|TRBV9|.|19|TRBJ2-1
TGTGCCAGCAGCACTTCCTCTAGGACGTCGGGTAAATCGACTCATGAGCAGTTCTTC
CASSTSSRTSGKSTHEQFF
>.|TRBV3-1/TRBV3-2|.|16|TRBJ2-7
TGTGCCAGCAGCCAATTGGGGGCGGGGGAGACCTACGAGCAGTACTTC
CASSQLGAGETYEQYF
>.|TRBV4-1|.|14|TRBJ2-7
TGCGCCAGCAGCTCCTCCCCCGGGGAATACGAGCAGTACTTC
CASSSSPGEYEQYF
>TRBD2|TRBV29-1|.|17|TRBJ2-3
TGCAGCGTTGAAAGTCATATAAGGCGGGGGGGCTATTATACGCAGTATTTT
CSVESHIRRGGYYTQYF
>.|TRBV20-1|.|14|TRBJ2-2
TGCAGTGCTAGTCACAGTGCGAACACCGGGGAGCTGTTTTTT
CSASHSANTGELFF
>.|TRBV4-2|.|15|TRBJ1-2
TGTGCCAGCAGCCAAGAAGATAAGGCAGCTGTGGGCTACACCTTC
CASSQEDKAAVGYTF
>.|TRBV5-1|.|14|TRBJ2-5
TGCGCCAGCAGCTTAGCCCCCGGGAAAGAGACCCAGTACTTC
CASSLAPGKETQYF
>.|TRBV19|.|15|TRBJ1-5
TGTGCCAGTAGTATAGGGGGGACGGGGGGCCAGCCCCAGCATTTT
CASSIGGTGGQPQHF
>TRBD1|TRBV29-1|.|14|TRBJ2-1
TGCAGCGTTTTCGGGACAGTGGGCTACAATGAGCAGTTCTTC
CSVFGTVGYNEQFF
>.|TRBV5-1|.|13|TRBJ1-5
TGCGCCAGCAGCTTGGAGGGAGATCGACGCCAGCATTTT
CASSLEGDRRQHF
>.|TRBV6-5|.|14|TRBJ1-1
TGTGCCAGCAGTTACTCCGTAACGGGTAACCAAGCTTTCTTT
CASSYSVTGNQAFF
>.|TRBV6-2/TRBV6-3|.|15|TRBJ2-2
TGTGCCAGCAGTTGGGGGCAGGGTGGAACCGGGGAGCTGTTTTTT
CASSWGQGGTGELFF
>TRBD2|TRBV7-6|.|16|TRBJ2-7
TGTGCCAGCAGCTACCGCGGGGGGACGAGGACCTACGAGCAGTACTTC
CASSYRGGTRTYEQYF
>.|TRBV20-1|.|10|TRBJ1-5
TGCAGTGCTAGTAAGGGGACCCAGCATTTT
CSASKGTQHF
>TRBD1|TRBV14|.|21|TRBJ1-3
TGTGCCAGCAGCCAAAACCGGGACAGGGGGTTCCGAATTACTGGAGGAAACACCATATATTTT
CASSQNRDRGFRITGGNTIYF
>.|TRBV28|few|13|TRBJ1-6
TGTGCCGGGGGCGGTTCCTATAATTCACCCCTCCACTTT
CAGGGSYNSPLHF
>.|TRBV2|.|14|TRBJ1-5
TGTGCCAGCAGTGAAGATACACAAGATCAGCCCCAGCATTTT
CASSEDTQDQPQHF
>.|TRBV6-5|.|15|TRBJ1-5
TGTGCCAGCAGTTACTCGGGAGAGGTTGGACAGCCCCAGCATTTT
CASSYSGEVGQPQHF
>.|TRBV6-5|.|15|TRBJ1-1
TGTGCCAGCAGGTCGGACAGAGGGATGAACACTGAAGCTTTCTTT
CASRSDRGMNTEAFF
>.|TRBV3-1/TRBV3-2|.|13|TRBJ2-7
TGTGCCAGCAGCCGCGACGGAGGCTACGAGCAGTACTTC
CASSRDGGYEQYF
>TRBD1|TRBV19|.|16|TRBJ1-4
TGTGCCAGTAGTATAGGCGGGGGACAGAAGAATGAAAAACTGTTTTTT
CASSIGGGQKNEKLFF
>TRBD2|TRBV29-1|.|17|TRBJ2-3
TGCAGCGTTGAAGGCCTAGCAACTAGCGGGGGGGCAGATACGCAGTATTTT
CSVEGLATSGGADTQYF
>.|TRBV18|.|14|TRBJ1-2
TGTGCCAGCTCACCACCCACAGGGTACTTGGGCTACACCTTC
CASSPPTGYLGYTF
>TRBD1|TRBV5-1|.|14|TRBJ1-2
TGCGCCAGCAGCTTCCGCCAGGGGGCTCTGGGCTACACCTTC
CASSFRQGALGYTF
>TRBD1|TRBV7-9|.|12|TRBJ1-1
TGTGCCAGCAGCGGGACAGGTTTTGAAGCTTTCTTT
CASSGTGFEAFF
>.|TRBV15|.|13|TRBJ1-6
TGTGCCACCAGCAGAGAGAATAATTCACCCCTCCACTTT
CATSRENNSPLHF
>.|TRBV6-5|.|15|TRBJ2-3
TGTGCCAGCATGACCGGGCTAAAGAGCACAGATACGCAGTATTTT
CASMTGLKSTDTQYF
>.|TRBV2|.|13|TRBJ1-5
TGTGCCAGCACCCGTGCGAGCAATCAGCCCCAGCATTTT
CASTRASNQPQHF
>.|TRBV11-2|.|10|TRBJ2-1
TGTGCCAGCCGGAAACACGAGCAGTTCTTC
CASRKHEQFF
>.|TRBV5-1|.|14|TRBJ1-1
TGCGCCAGCAGCTTGTTAGGGCCTAACACTGAAGCTTTCTTT
CASSLLGPNTEAFF
>.|TRBV7-8|.|17|TRBJ1-5
TGTGCCAGCAGCTTGATGGGGGACCCGGAGACAAATCAGCCCCAGCATTTT
CASSLMGDPETNQPQHF
>.|TRBV12-3/TRBV12-4|.|13|TRBJ1-2
TGTGCCAGCAGTTTCGCGGGGGCTTATGGCTACACCTTC
CASSFAGAYGYTF
>.|TRBV2|.|14|TRBJ1-3
TGTGCCAGCAGTGACACAGCGGGAGGAAACACCATATATTTT
CASSDTAGGNTIYF
>.|TRBV19|.|15|TRBJ1-5
TGTGCCAGTAAGGCCCCAGGGTATAGCAATCAGCCCCAGCATTTT
CASKAPGYSNQPQHF